This is a list of T cell receptor beta chains from one sample in a study of cytomegalovirus exposure and HLA in healthy donors. Assay used: immunoSEQ multiplex PCR; TCRdb lists only in-frame clones, some missing. This sample has about 37,000 clones, with approximately 86% found just once. The sequenced sample consisted of PBMCs. These receptors were collected from a woman aged 18-29 years in good health and CMV-seropositive. CDR3s include the opening cysteine and the closing phenylalanine or tryptophan. The D gene is left open where the match is weak. Clone size appears in some rows only: once, few, many, or a class for an expanded clone.

d_call: NA
v_call: TRBV28
j_call: TRBJ2-7
clone_size: NA
cdr3_aa: CAIGGGLTSSSYEQYF
cdr3_nt: TGTGCCATAGGAGGCGGGTTAACAAGTAGCTCCTACGAGCAGTACTTC

d_call: TRBD1
v_call: TRBV19
j_call: TRBJ1-1
clone_size: NA
cdr3_aa: CASSTDRVGTEAFF
cdr3_nt: TGTGCCAGTAGTACCGACAGGGTCGGCACTGAAGCTTTCTTT

d_call: NA
v_call: TRBV5-5
j_call: TRBJ1-1
clone_size: few
cdr3_aa: CASSLSGLRVYTEAFF
cdr3_nt: TGTGCCAGCAGCTTGAGCGGGCTCAGGGTATACACTGAAGCTTTCTTT

d_call: TRBD1
v_call: TRBV6-5
j_call: TRBJ2-7
clone_size: few
cdr3_aa: CASSSWDRGYEQYF
cdr3_nt: TGTGCCAGCAGTTCCTGGGACAGGGGTTACGAGCAGTACTTC

d_call: TRBD2
v_call: TRBV5-1
j_call: TRBJ2-7
clone_size: NA
cdr3_aa: CASAQFVSGGSYEQYF
cdr3_nt: TGCGCCAGCGCCCAATTCGTGAGCGGGGGCTCATACGAGCAGTACTTC

d_call: TRBD2
v_call: TRBV10-3
j_call: TRBJ2-3
clone_size: NA
cdr3_aa: CAISPTSGGTDTQYF
cdr3_nt: TGTGCCATCAGTCCCACTAGCGGGGGCACAGATACGCAGTATTTT

d_call: NA
v_call: TRBV5-6
j_call: TRBJ1-1
clone_size: NA
cdr3_aa: CASSLVWVRGTEAFF
cdr3_nt: TGTGCCAGCAGCTTGGTGTGGGTCAGAGGCACTGAAGCTTTCTTT

d_call: TRBD2
v_call: TRBV29-1
j_call: TRBJ2-7
clone_size: NA
cdr3_aa: CSVEVGGRRPYEQYF
cdr3_nt: TGCAGCGTTGAAGTTGGCGGGAGAAGGCCCTACGAGCAGTACTTC

d_call: NA
v_call: TRBV7-8
j_call: TRBJ2-7
clone_size: NA
cdr3_aa: CASSQSTALGDYEQYF
cdr3_nt: TGTGCCAGCAGCCAGAGTACAGCCCTAGGGGACTACGAGCAGTACTTC

d_call: NA
v_call: TRBV7-3
j_call: TRBJ2-2
clone_size: NA
cdr3_aa: CASSFRRGSDTGELFF
cdr3_nt: TGTGCCAGCAGCTTTCGCAGAGGCTCAGACACCGGGGAGCTGTTTTTT

d_call: NA
v_call: TRBV4-3
j_call: TRBJ2-7
clone_size: NA
cdr3_aa: CASSQPRFKRDEQYF
cdr3_nt: TGCGCCAGCAGCCAGCCCAGGTTTAAGAGGGACGAGCAGTACTTC

d_call: TRBD1
v_call: TRBV19
j_call: TRBJ1-3
clone_size: NA
cdr3_aa: CASSFVTGSSGNTIYF
cdr3_nt: TGTGCCAGTAGTTTCGTGACAGGGTCTTCTGGAAACACCATATATTTT

d_call: TRBD2
v_call: TRBV7-9
j_call: TRBJ2-3
clone_size: NA
cdr3_aa: CASHLSGGGTDTQYF
cdr3_nt: TGTGCCAGCCATTTAAGCGGGGGGGGCACAGATACGCAGTATTTT

d_call: TRBD2
v_call: TRBV4-2
j_call: TRBJ2-7
clone_size: NA
cdr3_aa: CASSPIISGSVDEQYF
cdr3_nt: TGTGCCAGCAGCCCGATAATTAGCGGGAGCGTGGACGAGCAGTACTTC

d_call: NA
v_call: TRBV27
j_call: TRBJ2-7
clone_size: NA
cdr3_aa: CASSLWAGYEQYF
cdr3_nt: TGTGCCAGCAGTTTATGGGCGGGATACGAGCAGTACTTC

d_call: TRBD1
v_call: TRBV19
j_call: TRBJ2-1
clone_size: NA
cdr3_aa: CASSLGTAYNEQFF
cdr3_nt: TGTGCCAGTAGCCTCGGGACAGCTTACAATGAGCAGTTCTTC

d_call: TRBD1
v_call: TRBV9
j_call: TRBJ1-5
clone_size: few
cdr3_aa: CASSVGDRGNQPQHF
cdr3_nt: TGTGCCAGCAGCGTTGGGGACAGGGGGAATCAGCCCCAGCATTTT

d_call: TRBD1
v_call: TRBV15
j_call: TRBJ2-7
clone_size: NA
cdr3_aa: CATSGPGQSSYEQYF
cdr3_nt: TGTGCCACCAGCGGGCCGGGACAGAGCTCCTACGAGCAGTACTTC

d_call: TRBD2
v_call: TRBV4-2
j_call: TRBJ2-1
clone_size: NA
cdr3_aa: CASSQGTSGVFNEQFF
cdr3_nt: TGTGCCAGCAGCCAAGGGACTAGCGGGGTCTTCAATGAGCAGTTCTTC

d_call: NA
v_call: TRBV29-1
j_call: TRBJ2-1
clone_size: NA
cdr3_aa: CSVEPGKNEQFF
cdr3_nt: TGCAGCGTTGAACCGGGGAAAAATGAGCAGTTCTTC

d_call: NA
v_call: TRBV30
j_call: TRBJ1-5
clone_size: few
cdr3_aa: CAWSGPGASINQPQHF
cdr3_nt: TGTGCCTGGAGTGGACCAGGGGCCTCGATTAATCAGCCCCAGCATTTT

d_call: NA
v_call: TRBV19
j_call: TRBJ2-3
clone_size: NA
cdr3_aa: CASSIPWAGSGTDTQYF
cdr3_nt: TGTGCCAGTAGTATCCCTTGGGCGGGATCCGGCACAGATACGCAGTATTTT

d_call: NA
v_call: TRBV5-5
j_call: TRBJ1-2
clone_size: few
cdr3_aa: CASSLVPGFGYGYTF
cdr3_nt: TGTGCCAGCAGCTTGGTGCCCGGGTTCGGCTATGGCTACACCTTC

d_call: TRBD1
v_call: TRBV7-9
j_call: TRBJ2-1
clone_size: NA
cdr3_aa: CSSSLRGQGVYNEQFF
cdr3_nt: TGTTCCAGCAGCTTACGAGGACAGGGAGTGTACAATGAGCAGTTCTTC

d_call: NA
v_call: TRBV28
j_call: TRBJ1-5
clone_size: NA
cdr3_aa: CASTSLGGGDSNQPQHF
cdr3_nt: TGTGCCAGCACCAGTTTGGGAGGGGGGGATAGCAATCAGCCCCAGCATTTT

d_call: NA
v_call: TRBV10-3
j_call: TRBJ2-3
clone_size: NA
cdr3_aa: CAIKARGSTDTQYF
cdr3_nt: TGTGCCATCAAGGCCAGGGGAAGCACAGATACGCAGTATTTT

d_call: NA
v_call: TRBV4-1
j_call: TRBJ2-3
clone_size: NA
cdr3_aa: CASSPASRQDTDTQYF
cdr3_nt: TGCGCCAGCAGCCCGGCAAGTAGACAGGACACAGATACGCAGTATTTT

d_call: NA
v_call: TRBV7-2
j_call: TRBJ1-5
clone_size: NA
cdr3_aa: CASSSQGLSNQPQHF
cdr3_nt: TGTGCCAGCAGCTCCCAGGGGTTAAGCAATCAGCCCCAGCATTTT

d_call: NA
v_call: TRBV10-1
j_call: TRBJ1-4
clone_size: NA
cdr3_aa: CASSARQGGVIGEKLFF
cdr3_nt: TGCGCCAGCAGTGCACGGCAGGGTGGGGTTATCGGTGAAAAACTGTTTTTT

d_call: NA
v_call: TRBV6-6
j_call: TRBJ1-2
clone_size: once
cdr3_aa: CASRAGGDYGYTF
cdr3_nt: TGTGCCAGCAGAGCAGGAGGGGACTATGGCTACACCTTC

d_call: TRBD1
v_call: TRBV5-5
j_call: TRBJ2-3
clone_size: NA
cdr3_aa: CASSLLGGTDTQYF
cdr3_nt: TGTGCCAGCAGCTTATTAGGGGGCACGGATACGCAGTATTTT

d_call: NA
v_call: TRBV7-9
j_call: TRBJ1-4
clone_size: few
cdr3_aa: CASSLSRGNEKLFF
cdr3_nt: TGTGCCAGCAGCTTGTCCAGGGGTAATGAAAAACTGTTTTTT

d_call: NA
v_call: TRBV15
j_call: TRBJ1-6
clone_size: NA
cdr3_aa: CATSRDSGAGSPLHF
cdr3_nt: TGTGCCACCAGCAGAGATTCAGGGGCAGGTTCACCCCTCCACTTT

d_call: TRBD1
v_call: TRBV4-3
j_call: TRBJ2-7
clone_size: NA
cdr3_aa: CASSPGGPGGGEQYF
cdr3_nt: TGCGCCAGCAGCCCAGGGGGGCCAGGGGGCGGCGAGCAGTACTTC

d_call: TRBD2
v_call: TRBV7-9
j_call: TRBJ2-5
clone_size: NA
cdr3_aa: CASSLVAAGQETQYF
cdr3_nt: TGTGCCAGCAGCTTAGTGGCAGCGGGACAAGAGACCCAGTACTTC

d_call: NA
v_call: TRBV29-1
j_call: TRBJ2-5
clone_size: NA
cdr3_aa: CSVDNRRQETQYF
cdr3_nt: TGCAGCGTTGATAACAGGCGACAAGAGACCCAGTACTTC

d_call: TRBD2
v_call: TRBV11-3
j_call: TRBJ2-5
clone_size: NA
cdr3_aa: CASSPGGNLYQETQYF
cdr3_nt: TGTGCCAGCAGCCCCGGGGGGAACCTGTACCAAGAGACCCAGTACTTC